A selection of T cell receptor beta chains follows, all from one sample in a study of T cell responses to AZD1222 COVID-19 vaccine. Some clones are missing from TCRdb's copy, which holds only in-frame ones; the method was immunoSEQ multiplex PCR. The sample yields about 180,000 clones, around nine tenths seen once. Sequencing used peripheral blood, obtained 28 days after the second AZD1222 dose. The source of these receptors is an adult who received the AZD1222 COVID-19 vaccine. Both conserved end residues are part of each CDR3. Fields, in order: clone size, D gene, J gene, V gene, CDR3 DNA, CDR3 protein. The D gene is left open where the match is weak. Clone size is shown for a subset of rows, as once, few, many or a class of expanded clone.

- - TRBJ2-1 TRBV6-1 TGTGCCAGCAGTGAATTTGGGTATGAGCAGTTCTTC CASSEFGYEQFF
- TRBD1 TRBJ1-5 TRBV5-1 TGCGCCAGCAGCCAGGCGACAGGGCTTTTGGGCAATCAGCCCCAGCATTTT CASSQATGLLGNQPQHF
- TRBD2 TRBJ2-2 TRBV6-2/TRBV6-3 TGTGCCAGCAGCCTTTTAGCGGGGGGGAACACCGGGGAGCTGTTTTTT CASSLLAGGNTGELFF
- - TRBJ2-7 TRBV11-3 TGTGCCAGCAGCTTAGGGAGGGGATCGGACGAGCAGTACTTC CASSLGRGSDEQYF
- - TRBJ1-2 TRBV3-1/TRBV3-2 TGTGCCAGCAGCCAGGGGGGGGGTAACTATGGCTACACCTTC CASSQGGGNYGYTF
- TRBD2 TRBJ2-1 TRBV20-1 TGCAGTGCTAGTCGTAGCGGGGGGGCCTTTCGAGAGCAGTTCTTC CSASRSGGAFREQFF
- - TRBJ2-2 TRBV6-2/TRBV6-3 TGTGCCAGCAGTTACCCTTACGGGGGGCTGTTTTTT CASSYPYGGLFF
- - TRBJ2-3 TRBV5-1 TGCGCCAGCAGCTTGAACCGGGGCTCGAGTTCAGATACGCAGTATTTT CASSLNRGSSSDTQYF
- - TRBJ1-1 TRBV10-3 TGTGCCATCAGTGGACAGATGAACACTGAAGCTTTCTTT CAISGQMNTEAFF
- TRBD1 TRBJ2-3 TRBV5-1 TGCGCCAGCAGCCAAGGACAGGGAAAAGATACGCAGTATTTT CASSQGQGKDTQYF
- TRBD2 TRBJ2-3 TRBV6-2/TRBV6-3 TGTGCCAGCAGTTACTCACTAGCGGGAGGAGATACGCAGTATTTT CASSYSLAGGDTQYF
- TRBD2 TRBJ2-1 TRBV7-2 TGTGCCAGCAGCTTAGTGGCGGGGGGCCGAAGTGAGCAGTTCTTC CASSLVAGGRSEQFF
- - TRBJ2-7 TRBV6-1 TGTGCCAGCAGTGAATACTCGGGGGGCGGGCAGTACTTC CASSEYSGGGQYF
many TRBD1 TRBJ1-3 TRBV10-3 TGTGCCATCAGTGCATCCGGGACAGAGGCCGCCGGAAACACCATATATTTT CAISASGTEAAGNTIYF
- - TRBJ2-7 TRBV5-1 TGCGCCAGCAGCTTGGATGGCAGGAGCTCCTACGAGCAGTACTTC CASSLDGRSSYEQYF
- - TRBJ1-6 TRBV27 TGTGCCAGCAGCTCAGGGTACACTCGAGTCATGAATAATTCACCCCTCCACTTT CASSSGYTRVMNNSPLHF
- - TRBJ2-1 TRBV29-1 TGCAGCGTTGAAGGCGTTGGATACAATGAGCAGTTCTTC CSVEGVGYNEQFF
few TRBD2 TRBJ2-1 TRBV2 TGTGCCAGCAGGATAAGTAGGGGACTAGTCAATGAGCAGTTCTTC CASRISRGLVNEQFF
- - TRBJ1-6 TRBV30 TGTGCCTGGAATTCCGGGGGGGCTAACCAAAAACCCCTCCACTTT CAWNSGGANQKPLHF
- TRBD1 TRBJ2-7 TRBV5-5 TGTGCCAGCAGCGCGGCCGGGACAGATATCTACGAGCAGTACTTC CASSAAGTDIYEQYF
- - TRBJ1-3 TRBV6-1 TGTGCCAGCAGTGAGTCAAACTCTGGAAACACCATATATTTT CASSESNSGNTIYF
- - TRBJ2-5 TRBV9 TGTGCCAGCAGCGGACAGGCAGGGTGGGAGACCCAGTACTTC CASSGQAGWETQYF
- TRBD1 TRBJ2-4 TRBV27 TGTGCCAGCAGTTTATCGGGGACAGGGTTAAACATTCAGTACTTC CASSLSGTGLNIQYF
- - TRBJ2-5 TRBV5-5 TGTGCCAGCAGCAGGGGAGGAGAGACCCAGTACTTC CASSRGGETQYF
- - TRBJ1-4 TRBV6-5 TGTGCCAGCAAGCTAGACAGTTCTAATGAAAAACTGTTTTTT CASKLDSSNEKLFF
- TRBD1 TRBJ2-5 TRBV7-2 TGTGCCAGCAGCTCCCGGGGACAGGGGGCTCGGGAGACCCAGTACTTC CASSSRGQGARETQYF
- TRBD2 TRBJ2-2 TRBV19 TGTGCCAGTAGTATCGGGCTAGCGGACTCATCCGGGGAGCTGTTTTTT CASSIGLADSSGELFF
few - TRBJ2-7 TRBV5-1 TGCGCCAGCAGCCCCTCGGGTTCCTACGAGCAGTACTTC CASSPSGSYEQYF
- - TRBJ2-7 TRBV5-1 TGCGCCAGCAGCTTGGGGGACACGACCTACGAGCAGTACTTC CASSLGDTTYEQYF
- - TRBJ2-2 TRBV15 TGTGCCACCAGCAGAGGCGGCAGCACCGGGGAGCTGTTTTTT CATSRGGSTGELFF
- - TRBJ1-2 TRBV28 TGTGCCAGCAGGCTTAAGGGACTCAATGGCTACACCTTC CASRLKGLNGYTF
- TRBD1 TRBJ2-5 TRBV5-1 TGCGCCAGCAGGAGGGACAGGGTTATGGAGACCCAGTACTTC CASRRDRVMETQYF
- TRBD1 TRBJ1-2 TRBV6-1 TGTGCCAGCAGTGAAGTGGGACAGGGGGCATGGGGCTACACCTTC CASSEVGQGAWGYTF
- - TRBJ1-4 TRBV7-8 TGTGCCAGCAGCTTTTATGCGGCTAATGAAAAACTGTTTTTT CASSFYAANEKLFF
- TRBD1 TRBJ1-4 TRBV6-5 TGTGCCAGCAGTTACGCCAGGGACAGCTATGAAAAACTGTTTTTT CASSYARDSYEKLFF
- TRBD2 TRBJ2-3 TRBV7-2 TGTGCCAGCAGCTTCGAACTAGCGGGGGCATCGGGGGATACGCAGTATTTT CASSFELAGASGDTQYF